This T cell receptor beta chain came from a study of cytomegalovirus exposure and HLA in healthy donors. Study information: In an earlier analysis, 95 million to 130 million unique TCR beta sequences were found from some 200 million T cells.

With respect to this clone: No antigen is known for it. This same CDR3 is encoded by further DNA sequences in the sample.

The CDR3 runs 12 residues. Germline V gene sequence: CDR1 SGHAT, CDR2 FQNNGV. V was cut by 2 bases and J by 5 bases, with 6 bases left in between. Study observations and caveats: The study dropped some indistinguishable V segments, TRBV6-2 and TRBV6-3 among them.

The PCR made use of 60 Vbeta and 13 Jbeta primers. TCRdb keeps only in-frame clones here, not all; method: immunoSEQ multiplex PCR. Of around 140,000 clones detected, approximately 79% appear once; the ten largest clones hold roughly 2.9%. Sequencing used PBMCs. The V and J genes are TRBV11-2 and TRBJ1-1, with D hard to call. This TCR was sampled from a woman in her twenties or thirties in good health and CMV-seronegative. The CDR3 DNA is TGTGCCAGCAGCTTATCGGGGACTGAAGCTTTCTTT. Its protein is CASSLSGTEAFF.